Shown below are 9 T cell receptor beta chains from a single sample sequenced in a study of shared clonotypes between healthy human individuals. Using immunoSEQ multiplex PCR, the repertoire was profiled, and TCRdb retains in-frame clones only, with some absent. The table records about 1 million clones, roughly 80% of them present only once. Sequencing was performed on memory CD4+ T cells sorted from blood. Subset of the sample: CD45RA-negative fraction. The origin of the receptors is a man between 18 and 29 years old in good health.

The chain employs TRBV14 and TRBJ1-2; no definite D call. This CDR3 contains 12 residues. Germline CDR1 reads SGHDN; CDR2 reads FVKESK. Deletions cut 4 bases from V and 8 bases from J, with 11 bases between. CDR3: CASSPGLGGYTF. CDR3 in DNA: TGTGCCAGCAGCCCCGGATTGGGAGGCTACACCTTC.

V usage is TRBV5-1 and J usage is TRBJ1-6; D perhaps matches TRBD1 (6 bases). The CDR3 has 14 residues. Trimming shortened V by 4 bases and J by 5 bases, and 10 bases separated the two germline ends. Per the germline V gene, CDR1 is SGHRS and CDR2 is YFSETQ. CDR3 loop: CASSQTGDNSPLHF. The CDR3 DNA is TGCGCCAGCAGCCAGACAGGAGATAATTCACCCCTCCACTTT. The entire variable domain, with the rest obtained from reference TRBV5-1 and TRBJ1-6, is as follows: KAGVTQTPRYLIKTRGQQVTLSCSPISGHRSVSWYQQTPGQGLQFLFEYFSETQRNKGNFPGRFSGRQFSNSRSEMNVSTLELGDSALYLCASSQTGDNSPLHFGNGTRLTVT.

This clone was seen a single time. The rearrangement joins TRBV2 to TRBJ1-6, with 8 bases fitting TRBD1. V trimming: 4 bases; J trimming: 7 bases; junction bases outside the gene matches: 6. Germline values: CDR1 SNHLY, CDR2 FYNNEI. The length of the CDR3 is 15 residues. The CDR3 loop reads CASSATGVWNSPLHF. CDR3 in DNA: TGTGCCAGCAGTGCGACAGGGGTGTGGAATTCACCCCTCCACTTT.

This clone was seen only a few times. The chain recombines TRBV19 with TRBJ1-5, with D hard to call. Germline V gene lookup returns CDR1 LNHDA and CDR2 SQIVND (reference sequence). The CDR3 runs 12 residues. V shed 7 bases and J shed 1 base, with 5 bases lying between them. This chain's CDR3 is CASMVSNQPQHF. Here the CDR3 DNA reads TGTGCCAGTATGGTGAGCAATCAGCCCCAGCATTTT. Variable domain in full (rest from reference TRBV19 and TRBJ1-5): DGGITQSPKYLFRKEGQNVTLSCEQNLNHDAMYWYRQDPGQGLRLIYYSQIVNDFQKGDIAEGYSVSREKKESFPLTVTSAQKNPTAFYLCASMVSNQPQHFGDGTRLSIL.

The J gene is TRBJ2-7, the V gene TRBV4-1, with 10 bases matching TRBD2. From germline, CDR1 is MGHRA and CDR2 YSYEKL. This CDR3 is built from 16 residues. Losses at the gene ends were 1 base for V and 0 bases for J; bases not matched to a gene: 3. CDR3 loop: CASSQGAGGSSYEQYF. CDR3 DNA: TGCGCCAGCAGCCAAGGAGCGGGGGGGAGCTCCTACGAGCAGTACTTC.

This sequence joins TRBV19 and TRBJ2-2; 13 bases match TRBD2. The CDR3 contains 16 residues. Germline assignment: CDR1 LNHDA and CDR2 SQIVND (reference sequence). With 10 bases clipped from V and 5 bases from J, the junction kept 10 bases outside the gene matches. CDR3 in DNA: TGTGCCACTGGGACTAGCGGGACCCAATGGACCGGGGAGCTGTTTTTT. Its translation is CATGTSGTQWTGELFF.

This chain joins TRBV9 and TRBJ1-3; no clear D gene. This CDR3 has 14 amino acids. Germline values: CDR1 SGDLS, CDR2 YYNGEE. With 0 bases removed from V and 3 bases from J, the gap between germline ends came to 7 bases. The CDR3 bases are TGTGCCAGCAGCGTAGACACGATTGGAAACACCATATATTTT. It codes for CASSVDTIGNTIYF.

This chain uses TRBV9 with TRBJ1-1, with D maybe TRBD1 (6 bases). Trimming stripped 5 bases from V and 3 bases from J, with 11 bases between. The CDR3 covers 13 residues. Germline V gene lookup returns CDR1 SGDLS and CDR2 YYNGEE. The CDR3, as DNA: TGTGCCAGCAGTAGGGACATACACACTGAAGCTTTCTTT. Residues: CASSRDIHTEAFF. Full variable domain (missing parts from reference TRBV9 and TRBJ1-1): DSGVTQTPKHLITATGQRVTLRCSPRSGDLSVYWYQQSLDQGLQFLIQYYNGEERAKGNILERFSAQQFPDLHSELNLSSLELGDSALYFCASSRDIHTEAFFGQGTRLTVV.

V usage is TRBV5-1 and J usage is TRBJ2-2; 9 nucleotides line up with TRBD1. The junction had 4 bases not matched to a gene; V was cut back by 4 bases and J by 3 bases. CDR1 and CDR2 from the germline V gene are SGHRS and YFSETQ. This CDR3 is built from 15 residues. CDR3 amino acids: CASSRDRGDTGELFF. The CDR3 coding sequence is TGCGCCAGCAGCCGCGACAGGGGGGACACCGGGGAGCTGTTTTTT.